The sequence of this T cell receptor (beta chain) was determined in a study of STAT5B mutations in CD4+ large granular lymphocyte leukemia (dated by TCRdb to about 2022). For the wider study: Among healthy controls, the CDR3 'QG' motif was associated with a particular HLA allele. The purity of purified fractions was confirmed by flow cytometry on FACSCanto II or FACSVerse to exceed 95% among lymphocytes. The study compared the TCRbeta repertoires of patients with CD4+ T-cell large granular lymphocyte leukemia against those of healthy blood donors. Study-wide conclusions, independent of this receptor: CD4-sorted patient repertoires appeared more clonal than healthy CD4+ repertoires, and this difference persisted after removing the putative leukemic clones. Each patient's main leukemic clonotypes were private, but about 27% of these clonotypes showed up at low frequency in the non-leukemic repertoires of other patients. The data were not HLA-matched, and the relatively small sample size could explain the higher clonality seen in CD4+ compared with CD8+ T-LGLL. TRBV06-family usage was enriched among the top patient clones (8/27) compared with healthy controls (2/35).

The healthy controls were over 30 blood donors, and the buffy coats of these donors were supplied by the Finnish Red Cross blood service. All TCR-sequenced material derived from peripheral blood: patient blood samples and healthy donor buffy coats. Ficoll-Hypaque gradient centrifugation was used to isolate peripheral blood mononuclear cells. CD4+ cells were purified magnetically from the buffy coats of healthy controls. Genomic DNA was extracted using the Gentra Puregene Cell and Tissue kit, and a Qubit 2.0 fluorometer was used to quantify it. As for this clone: What this receptor recognizes is not known. No clone much larger than this one lies a single base away; base qualities are absent.

The immunoSEQ assay at survey resolution was applied to genomic DNA for sequencing of TCRbeta rearrangements. As for how the authors treated the data: A lowest detectable productive clonotype frequency of 2.59 x 10-5 was observed in the TCR sequencing data. Only productive TCRbeta rearrangements, defined as complete and in-frame sequences, were included in the analyses. The clonality of each sample was calculated as Simpson clonality in the immunoSEQ Analyzer version 3.0. Based on frequency, clones were grouped as very rare, small, medium, large (1-20%) or hyperexpanded (>20%). Generation probabilities were estimated with OLGA 1.2.3, V-gene circos plots were made with VDJtools, specificities were looked up in VDJdb, and CDR3 motifs were identified with GLIPH. The clones in this table, taken by TCRdb from immuneACCESS, are in-frame only. Not every clone is retained; where verified, under half of the shortfall comes from an unresolved V gene, and the cause of the rest is unknown. Clone size and V and J calls were adopted from that table, with D and trimming inferred from the DNA. Present in this sample are about 21,000 clones, around 70% of which were seen just once. The ten largest clones capture roughly 31% of the sample.

Per the germline V gene, MNHNS is the CDR1 and SASEGT is the CDR2. The CDR3 starts with the cysteine, ends with the phenylalanine, and has 13 residues. This entry keeps only the CDR3 DNA: 39 bases, framed from base 1. The V end loses 5 bases and the J end loses 1 base, and a stretch of 8 bases separates them. The receptor chain draws on TRBV6-1 and TRBJ1-1; matching of 5 bases hints at TRBD1 as the D gene. Material for sequencing was CD4+ T cells from blood buffy coats. The receptor was derived from a human donor in good health. The CDR3 is CASSPTGNTEAFF. The sequenced DNA: TGTGCCAGCAGTCCCACAGGGAACACTGAAGCTTTCTTT.